One and the same sample provided the 22 T cell receptor beta chains below, sequenced in a study of beta chain features in type 1 diabetes. cDNA synthesis used the whole RNA isolate, giving expressed TCRB sequences. Some clones are missing from TCRdb's copy, which holds only in-frame ones; the method was immunoSEQ multiplex PCR. Among 500,000 to 700,000 clones listed, around 15% were seen once. Sequencing used naive CD4+ T cells from blood. These receptors were obtained from a young man in good health.

The sample holds a few counts of this clone. The rearrangement links TRBV5-4 to TRBJ1-2; no firm D call. Trimming pared 4 bases from V and 5 bases from J, leaving 12 bases between. In germline, CDR1 is SGHNT, CDR2 YYREEE (reference sequence). The CDR3 runs 13 residues. In DNA, the CDR3 is TGTGCCAGCAGCAGCCGGACGGATTATGGCTACACCTTC. This encodes CASSSRTDYGYTF.

This clone appeared a few times. The chain couples TRBV7-9 to TRBJ2-1; 16 bases line up with TRBD2. CDR1 SEHNR and CDR2 FQNEAQ come from the germline V gene (reference sequence). This CDR3 is 18 amino acids long. J was trimmed by 6 bases and V by 6 bases; bases with no gene match: 11. The CDR3 here is CASRPPGLAGGGVNEQFF. The DNA of the CDR3 is TGTGCCAGCAGACCTCCGGGACTAGCGGGAGGGGGAGTCAATGAGCAGTTCTTC.

This chain links TRBV12-1 with TRBJ2-1. TRBV12-1 is a listed pseudogene. The CDR3 sequence is 13 residues long. DNA of the CDR3: TGTGCCAGCAGCTCCCTCAAGCAGAATGAGCAGTTCTTC. It encodes CASSSLKQNEQFF.

The chain employs TRBV7-6 and TRBJ2-1; possible D gene TRBD2, 6 bases. Trimming cost V 1 base and J 6 bases, with 16 bases left between them. This CDR3 is built from 16 residues. Germline V CDR1 and CDR2: SGHVS, FNYEAQ. The CDR3 sequence: CASSLGSDTTSNEQFF. The CDR3 DNA reads as TGTGCCAGCAGCTTAGGGAGCGACACGACTAGCAATGAGCAGTTCTTC.

The genes are TRBV4-1 and TRBJ2-1; no definite D call. Germline CDR1 is MGHRA and CDR2 is YSYEKL. This CDR3 has 13 amino acids. Trimming removed 3 bases from V and 5 bases from J, with 8 bases in between. CDR3 amino acids: CASSHYGHNEQFF. For the CDR3, the DNA is TGCGCCAGCAGCCATTACGGGCACAATGAGCAGTTCTTC.

The rearrangement links TRBV14 to TRBJ2-7; possibly TRBD1 for D (6 bases). The CDR3 contains 15 residues. V was pared by 6 bases and J by 3 bases, with 18 bases between. Germline CDR1 SGHDN, CDR2 FVKESK. CDR3 DNA sequence: TGTGCCAGCAGTGATCAGGGGTTTGTCTTCTACGAGCAGTACTTC. This encodes CASSDQGFVFYEQYF.

The chain is built from TRBV5-6 and TRBJ2-7, with D tentatively TRBD1 or TRBD2 (5 bases each). The CDR3 loop spans 14 amino acids. Germline loops: CDR1 SGHDT, CDR2 YYEEEE. V was shortened by 4 bases and J by 2 bases, with 13 bases between the two germline ends. As DNA, the CDR3 is TGTGCCAGCAGCAACGAACGGGGCACCTACGAGCAGTACTTC. Protein: CASSNERGTYEQYF.

This clone occurred a few times. The rearrangement links TRBV7-9 to TRBJ1-1; D is undetermined. The germline V gene has CDR1 SEHNR and CDR2 FQNEAQ (reference sequence). V lost 6 bases and J lost 0, with 11 bases in between. The CDR3 is 14 amino acids. The CDR3: CASSQHIMNTEAFF. For the CDR3, the DNA is TGTGCCAGCAGTCAGCACATCATGAACACTGAAGCTTTCTTT.

This clone was counted only a few times. The gene calls are TRBV6-5 and TRBJ2-7, with D possibly being TRBD1 (6 bases). The CDR3 has 16 residues. Germline values: CDR1 MNHEY, CDR2 SVGAGI. Trimming removed 3 bases at V and 3 bases at J, with 18 bases between. The CDR3 sequence is CASSYPNREEDYEQYF. In DNA, the CDR3 is TGTGCCAGCAGTTATCCAAACAGGGAAGAGGACTACGAGCAGTACTTC.

This clone was observed a handful of times. This rearrangement joins TRBV9 to TRBJ1-1, with D possibly TRBD1 on 5 matching bases. Germline V CDR1 and CDR2: SGDLS, YYNGEE. The CDR3 has 21 residues. Trimming stripped 0 bases from V and 1 base from J, with 28 bases between. The CDR3 loop is CASSVVLTIPGPRKQNTEAFF. The CDR3 coding sequence is TGTGCCAGCAGCGTAGTCTTAACGATCCCGGGACCGAGAAAACAGAACACTGAAGCTTTCTTT.

The chain combines TRBV4-3 with TRBJ1-2; 9 nucleotides agree with TRBD1. Per the germline V gene, CDR1 is LGHNA and CDR2 is YSLEER. The CDR3 runs to 16 residues. The V gene end was trimmed by 2 bases and the J gene end by 5 bases; junction bases not matched to a gene: 9. In DNA, the CDR3 is TGCGCCAGCAGCCAACCGACAGGGGGTTTGGGATATGGCTACACCTTC. Translated, it gives CASSQPTGGLGYGYTF.

The sample holds a few counts of this clone. The chain recombines TRBV29-1 with TRBJ2-5, with TRBD2 matching over 11 bases. The germline V gene has CDR1 SQVTM and CDR2 ANQGSEA. The trim removed 6 bases at V and 2 bases at J, leaving 2 bases unmatched. CDR3 length: 13 amino acids. The CDR3 is CSVGTSGQETQYF. The CDR3 DNA reads TGCAGCGTGGGGACTAGCGGACAAGAGACCCAGTACTTC.

In this sample, this clone turned up once. V usage is TRBV2 and J usage is TRBJ2-6; no definite D call. Germline V CDR1 and CDR2: SNHLY, FYNNEI. Trimming shortened V by 1 base and J by 0 bases, and 4 bases separated the two germline ends. The CDR3 consists of 15 residues. The CDR3 coding sequence is TGTGCCAGCAGTGAAGAGGTCTCTGGGGCCAACGTCCTGACTTTC. Amino acid sequence: CASSEEVSGANVLTF.

A few counts support this clone. The genes are TRBV5-8 and TRBJ1-5; no definite D call. The V end was cut by 0 bases, the J end by 3 bases, with 10 bases between. Germline V gene sequence: CDR1 SGHTS, CDR2 YDEGEE. CDR3 length: 15 residues. Here the CDR3 DNA reads TGTGCCAGCAGCTTGGGGTTACAGCACAATCAGCCCCAGCATTTT. Its translation is CASSLGLQHNQPQHF.

This clone was observed a handful of times. V usage is TRBV9 and J usage is TRBJ2-5; 9 bases map to TRBD1. Germline CDR1 is SGDLS and CDR2 is YYNGEE. The CDR3 is made up of 19 amino acids. Trimming cost V 0 bases and J 0 bases; bases outside gene matches: 12. The CDR3 sequence: CASSVEARWGTGYQETQYF. The CDR3 region has the DNA TGTGCCAGCAGCGTAGAGGCCCGGTGGGGGACAGGGTACCAAGAGACCCAGTACTTC.

This clone appeared a few times. The rearrangement joins TRBV6-5 to TRBJ1-5; 7 bases are a match to TRBD1. The germline gives CDR1 MNHEY, CDR2 SVGAGI. Trimming removed 5 bases from V and 7 bases from J; junction bases left unmatched: 5. This CDR3 region has 13 residues. The chain's CDR3 is CASSPDRAQPQHF. CDR3 bases: TGTGCCAGCAGTCCTGACAGGGCCCAGCCCCAGCATTTT.

This clone was seen at least ten times. The chain carries TRBV10-3 and TRBJ2-2; D unresolved. The germline V and J ends were trimmed by 7 bases and 2 bases, with 2 bases remaining between them. This CDR3 is built from 11 residues. Per the germline V gene, CDR1 is ENHRY and CDR2 is SYGVKD. CDR3 residues: CAITNTGELFF. DNA for the CDR3: TGTGCCATCACCAACACCGGGGAGCTGTTTTTT.

The V call is TRBV28, the J call TRBJ2-1; the D gene is possibly TRBD2 (6 bases). Germline V gives CDR1 MDHEN, CDR2 SYDVKM. V was trimmed by 5 bases and J by 8 bases, leaving 10 bases between them. The CDR3 totals 12 residues. In DNA, the CDR3 is TGTGCCAGCAGTGACCTAGCGTATGAGCAGTTCTTC. Protein product: CASSDLAYEQFF.

This sequence joins TRBV7-2 and TRBJ1-2, with 7 bases lining up with TRBD1. The germline gives CDR1 SGHTA, CDR2 FQGNSA. V trimming: 4 bases; J trimming: 4 bases; junction bases outside the gene matches: 3. This CDR3 region has 13 residues. The CDR3, as DNA: TGTGCCAGCAGCTCAGACAGGGCCTATGGCTACACCTTC. Translating it yields CASSSDRAYGYTF.

This clone has only a few counts. The rearrangement uses TRBV9 and TRBJ2-3; 9 nucleotides align to TRBD1. From germline, CDR1 is SGDLS and CDR2 YYNGEE. Germline trimming cut 4 bases from V and 7 bases from J; bases unmatched to any gene: 7. The length of the CDR3 is 14 residues. In DNA form, the CDR3 reads TGTGCCAGCAGCCCCTCGGGACAGGGTAATACGCAGTATTTT. Encoded protein: CASSPSGQGNTQYF.

CDR3 protein: CASSPPTGATDTQYF. CDR3 nucleotide sequence: TGCGCCAGCAGCCCACCCACGGGGGCCACAGATACGCAGTATTTT. The chain uses TRBV5-1 and TRBJ2-3; D is perhaps TRBD1 or TRBD2 (6 bases each). Germline V CDR1 and CDR2: SGHRS, YFSETQ. The CDR3 has 15 residues. With 4 bases removed from V and 2 bases from J, the gap between germline ends came to 14 bases.

The CDR3 region is CASSDLALSDRGYEQYF. The CDR3 bases are TGTGCCAGCAGTGACCTCGCCCTCTCGGACAGGGGGTACGAGCAGTACTTC. This chain joins TRBV25-1 and TRBJ2-7; the match to TRBD1 covers 10 bases. The CDR3 contains 17 residues. Germline assignment: CDR1 MGHDK and CDR2 SYGVNS. J gave up 4 bases and V 3 bases, and 12 bases lay outside the gene matches.